Listed below are T cell receptor beta chains from one sample, sequenced in a study of cytomegalovirus exposure and HLA in healthy donors. Only in-frame clones appear in the TCRdb table, and some are missing; sequencing was by immunoSEQ multiplex PCR. The data contain around 62,000 clones, 60% to 80% of them singletons. Material for sequencing was PBMCs. These receptors were collected from a man aged 60 to 69 in good health and CMV-seropositive. Both conserved end residues are part of each CDR3. The D gene is left open where the match is weak. Rows may omit the clone size; those that give it use once, few, many or a size class.

v_gene,abundance,d_gene,j_gene,CDR3aa,CDR3nt
TRBV7-2,NA,NA,TRBJ2-1,CASSLMVGGAYNEQFF,TGTGCCAGCAGCTTAATGGTGGGGGGAGCCTACAATGAGCAGTTCTTC
TRBV23-1,NA,TRBD1,TRBJ1-2,CASSPKRDRENYGYTF,TGCGCCAGCAGTCCGAAAAGGGACAGGGAGAACTATGGCTACACCTTC
TRBV7-8,NA,TRBD1,TRBJ2-3,CASSLAGQISTDTQYF,TGTGCCAGCAGCTTAGCGGGACAGATTAGCACAGATACGCAGTATTTT
TRBV11-2,NA,NA,TRBJ2-5,CASSLSAGETQYF,TGTGCCAGCAGTTTAAGTGCGGGAGAGACCCAGTACTTC
TRBV28,NA,TRBD2,TRBJ2-5,CASRAKLSGRETQYF,TGTGCCAGCAGGGCCAAACTTAGCGGGAGAGAGACCCAGTACTTC
TRBV2,once,NA,TRBJ1-1,CASIGQSNTEAFF,TGTGCCAGCATTGGACAATCGAACACTGAAGCTTTCTTT
TRBV29-1,NA,TRBD1,TRBJ1-2,CSVTTGTGDGYTF,TGCAGCGTGACGACTGGTACAGGGGATGGCTACACCTTC
TRBV6-1,NA,NA,TRBJ1-6,CASSEALRGSSSYNSPLHF,TGTGCCAGCAGTGAAGCGCTTCGGGGGTCAAGCTCCTATAATTCACCCCTCCACTTT
TRBV7-9,NA,NA,TRBJ1-1,CASSSPGGVDTEAFF,TGTGCCAGCAGCTCCCCCGGAGGAGTGGACACTGAAGCTTTCTTT
TRBV15,NA,TRBD1,TRBJ1-1,CATSREVGGGATEAFF,TGTGCCACCAGCAGAGAAGTAGGAGGGGGCGCCACTGAAGCTTTCTTT
TRBV11-3,NA,TRBD2,TRBJ2-3,CASSLMGLKGDTQYF,TGTGCCAGCAGCTTGATGGGACTAAAAGGAGATACGCAGTATTTT
TRBV2,once,NA,TRBJ1-4,CASRTVTNEKLFF,TGTGCCAGCCGGACAGTTACTAATGAAAAACTGTTTTTT
TRBV6-1,NA,TRBD1,TRBJ1-3,CASSEIQGVVSGNTIYF,TGTGCCAGCAGTGAAATTCAGGGGGTCGTTTCTGGAAACACCATATATTTT
TRBV14,once,NA,TRBJ1-2,CASSQATGSGYTF,TGTGCCAGCAGCCAAGCTACAGGGTCTGGCTACACCTTC
TRBV7-8,once,NA,TRBJ2-1,CASSLVAASSYNEQFF,TGTGCCAGCAGCTTAGTGGCAGCGAGCTCCTACAATGAGCAGTTCTTC
TRBV5-1,NA,TRBD1,TRBJ2-1,CASSPGQGSYNEQFF,TGCGCCAGCAGCCCAGGACAGGGCTCCTACAATGAGCAGTTCTTC
TRBV5-5,NA,NA,TRBJ2-7,CASSFPGANEQYF,TGTGCCAGCAGCTTCCCGGGAGCTAACGAGCAGTACTTC
TRBV7-6,few,TRBD2,TRBJ2-5,CASSPGLAGLSPYQETQYF,TGTGCCAGCAGCCCCGGACTAGCGGGACTTTCACCGTACCAAGAGACCCAGTACTTC
TRBV6-5,NA,NA,TRBJ1-1,CASSPSYGSTEAFF,TGTGCCAGCAGTCCCTCCTATGGGAGCACTGAAGCTTTCTTT
TRBV10-2,once,NA,TRBJ2-5,CASSESAGDVGETQYF,TGCGCCAGCAGTGAGTCGGCAGGGGATGTAGGAGAGACCCAGTACTTC
TRBV6-1,NA,NA,TRBJ1-6,CATQWASLDNSPLHF,TGTGCCACCCAATGGGCCTCACTGGATAATTCACCCCTCCACTTT
TRBV6-1,NA,NA,TRBJ2-5,CASSEREEETQYF,TGTGCCAGCAGTGAACGGGAAGAAGAGACCCAGTACTTC
TRBV6-5,NA,NA,TRBJ1-3,CASSSPTISGNTIYF,TGTGCCAGCAGTTCCCCAACTATCTCTGGAAACACCATATATTTT
TRBV2,NA,TRBD2,TRBJ2-1,CASSEVGGRTGEQFF,TGTGCCAGCAGTGAAGTGGGGGGGAGGACGGGTGAGCAGTTCTTC
TRBV9,NA,NA,TRBJ2-5,CASSVGVQRETQYF,TGTGCCAGCAGCGTAGGAGTCCAGAGGGAGACCCAGTACTTC
TRBV7-9,NA,NA,TRBJ2-6,CASSLKEGSSGANVLTF,TGTGCCAGCAGCTTAAAGGAAGGGAGCTCTGGGGCCAACGTCCTGACTTTC
TRBV6-4,NA,NA,TRBJ2-1,CARSASAGALHEQFF,TGTGCCAGGAGTGCCTCGGCGGGGGCTCTACATGAGCAGTTCTTC
TRBV6-5,NA,NA,TRBJ1-5,CASSTRRGSQPQHF,TGTGCCAGCAGCACCCGGAGAGGATCGCAGCCCCAGCATTTT
TRBV29-1,few,TRBD1,TRBJ1-1,CSSDRGNTEAFF,TGCAGCTCCGACAGGGGGAACACTGAAGCTTTCTTT
TRBV4-1,NA,TRBD2,TRBJ2-1,CASSQAGLAGGPTENEQFF,TGCGCCAGCAGCCAAGCGGGACTAGCGGGAGGGCCGACGGAGAATGAGCAGTTCTTC
TRBV7-6,NA,NA,TRBJ1-1,CASSPERGGWTEAFF,TGTGCCAGCAGCCCAGAGAGGGGGGGTTGGACTGAAGCTTTCTTT
TRBV7-6,NA,NA,TRBJ1-1,CASSSGGGEAFF,TGTGCCAGCAGCTCTGGCGGGGGTGAAGCTTTCTTT
TRBV11-2,NA,NA,TRBJ2-3,CASSDRLNTDTQYF,TGTGCCAGCAGCGACCGACTTAACACAGATACGCAGTATTTT
TRBV7-8,few,TRBD1,TRBJ1-3,CASSFEDRRSGNTIYF,TGTGCCAGCAGCTTTGAGGACAGGCGCTCTGGAAACACCATATATTTT
TRBV4-1,NA,NA,TRBJ1-5,CASSQDGDSNQPQHF,TGCGCCAGCAGCCAAGACGGAGATAGCAATCAGCCCCAGCATTTT
TRBV5-1,NA,TRBD2,TRBJ2-5,CASSAIRGGQETQYF,TGCGCCAGCAGCGCGATTCGCGGGGGGCAAGAGACCCAGTACTTC
TRBV2,NA,NA,TRBJ1-1,CASRAEGGGRTEAFF,TGTGCCAGCAGGGCAGAGGGGGGGGGTCGGACTGAAGCTTTCTTT
TRBV5-4,NA,NA,TRBJ1-4,CASSSGQRGNEKLFF,TGTGCCAGCAGCTCCGGACAGAGGGGAAATGAAAAACTGTTTTTT
TRBV19,NA,TRBD1,TRBJ1-4,CASSPRDRVDEKLFF,TGTGCCAGTAGTCCCCGAGACAGGGTCGATGAAAAACTGTTTTTT
TRBV19,NA,TRBD1,TRBJ1-5,CASSLVGQGSNQPQHF,TGTGCCAGTAGTCTCGTAGGACAGGGTAGCAATCAGCCCCAGCATTTT
TRBV6-1,few,TRBD2,TRBJ2-3,CASSEAASGSRGYTQYF,TGTGCCAGCAGTGAAGCGGCTAGCGGGAGTAGGGGTTATACGCAGTATTTT
TRBV6-1,NA,TRBD1,TRBJ2-5,CASKGAGQTQYF,TGTGCCAGCAAGGGGGCAGGACAGACCCAGTACTTC